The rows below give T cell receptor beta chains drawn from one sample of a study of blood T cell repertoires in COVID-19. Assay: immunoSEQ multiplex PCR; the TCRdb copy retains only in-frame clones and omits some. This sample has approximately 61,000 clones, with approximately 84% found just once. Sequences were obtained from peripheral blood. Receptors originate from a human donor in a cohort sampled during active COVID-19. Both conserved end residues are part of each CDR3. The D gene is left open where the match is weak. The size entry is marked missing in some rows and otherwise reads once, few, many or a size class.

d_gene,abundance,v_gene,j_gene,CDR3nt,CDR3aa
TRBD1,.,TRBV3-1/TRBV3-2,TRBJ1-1,TGTGCCAGCAGCCAAGCGTACAGGGGAAGGAACACTGAAGCTTTCTTT,CASSQAYRGRNTEAFF
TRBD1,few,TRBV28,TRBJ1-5,TGTGCCAGCAGTCCCCAGACAGGGGTCATGGTCAATCAGCCCCAGCATTTT,CASSPQTGVMVNQPQHF
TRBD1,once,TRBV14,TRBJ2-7,TGTGCCAGCAGCCGCGGACAGGGGGCATTCCTCGAGCAGTACTTC,CASSRGQGAFLEQYF
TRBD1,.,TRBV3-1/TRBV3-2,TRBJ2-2,TGTGCCAGCAGCGCGGGGACAGGGGTTGCCGGGGAGCTGTTTTTT,CASSAGTGVAGELFF
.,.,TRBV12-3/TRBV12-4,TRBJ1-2,TGTGCCAGCAGAGCCGGAGGGACTGGCTACACCTTC,CASRAGGTGYTF
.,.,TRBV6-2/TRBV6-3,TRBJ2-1,TGTGCCAGCAGTTACGCCCAAGGGGCAGTGGGCGAGCAGTTCTTC,CASSYAQGAVGEQFF
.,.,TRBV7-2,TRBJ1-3,TGTGCCAGCAGCTTATATTATGGGGGGGAAGGAAACACCATATATTTT,CASSLYYGGEGNTIYF
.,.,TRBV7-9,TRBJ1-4,TGTGCCAGCAGCTTAGGTCGACAGTCTTTAAATGAAAAACTGTTTTTT,CASSLGRQSLNEKLFF
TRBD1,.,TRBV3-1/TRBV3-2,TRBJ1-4,TGTGCCAGCAGCCAAGACTGGACAGGGGTACCTAATGAAAAACTGTTTTTT,CASSQDWTGVPNEKLFF
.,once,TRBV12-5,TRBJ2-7,TGTGCTAGTGGTGGACAAACCTACGAGCAGTACTTC,CASGGQTYEQYF
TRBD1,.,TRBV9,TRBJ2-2,TGTGCCAGCAGCGTCCCCCGGGACAGGGGAGACACCGGGGAGCTGTTTTTT,CASSVPRDRGDTGELFF
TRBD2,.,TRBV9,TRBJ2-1,TGTGCCAGCAGCCCCGACGGACTAGCAGGCAATGAGCAGTTCTTC,CASSPDGLAGNEQFF
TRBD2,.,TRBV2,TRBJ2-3,TGTGCCAGCAGTGACGCTAGCGGGAGTTTTGATACGCAGTATTTT,CASSDASGSFDTQYF
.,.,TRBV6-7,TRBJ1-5,TGTGCCAGTACAGGACGAGGTCAGCCCCAGCATTTT,CASTGRGQPQHF
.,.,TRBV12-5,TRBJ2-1,TGTGCTAGTGGTTTTATACGGACAGATAGCTCCTACAATGAGCAGTTCTTC,CASGFIRTDSSYNEQFF
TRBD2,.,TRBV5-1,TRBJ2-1,TGCGCCAGCAGCTTGGGACTAGCGGCCTACAATGAGCAGTTCTTC,CASSLGLAAYNEQFF
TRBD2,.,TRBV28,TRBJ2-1,TGTGCCAGCAGTTTGGGAGGGAAGCGGTTCTTC,CASSLGGKRFF
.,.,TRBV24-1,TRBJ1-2,TGTGCCACCAGTGAGCCACACGGCCTGGGGGGGGATGGCTACACCTTC,CATSEPHGLGGDGYTF
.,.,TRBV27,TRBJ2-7,TGTGCCAGCAGGTGGCACCGGGGGCAGTACTTC,CASRWHRGQYF
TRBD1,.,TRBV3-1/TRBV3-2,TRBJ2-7,TGTGCCAGCAGCCCCAGGGGGTACGAGCAGTACTTC,CASSPRGYEQYF
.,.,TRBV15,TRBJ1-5,TGTGCCACCAGCAGGGGGACTGCAGGGAATCAGCCCCAGCATTTT,CATSRGTAGNQPQHF
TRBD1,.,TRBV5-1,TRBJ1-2,TGCGCCAGCAGCTTACAGGGGGCTAGAGGCTACACCTTC,CASSLQGARGYTF
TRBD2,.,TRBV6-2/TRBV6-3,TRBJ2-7,TGTGCCAGCAGTTACCTAGCGGGTCCATACGAGCAGTACTTC,CASSYLAGPYEQYF
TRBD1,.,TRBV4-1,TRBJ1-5,TGCGCCAGCAGCCAAGGGGCAGGGGGTCAGCCCCAGCATTTT,CASSQGAGGQPQHF
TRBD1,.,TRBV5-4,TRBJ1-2,TGTGCCAGCACCCCACTGGGACAGGTGTATGGCTACACCTTC,CASTPLGQVYGYTF
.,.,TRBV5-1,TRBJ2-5,TGCGCCAGCAGCTTGCAGTCCGTCCACCAAGAGACCCAGTACTTC,CASSLQSVHQETQYF
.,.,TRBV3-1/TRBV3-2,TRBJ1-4,TGTGCCAGCAGCTCAGACAGATCCAATGAAAAACTGTTTTTT,CASSSDRSNEKLFF
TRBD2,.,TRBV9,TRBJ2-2,TGTGCCAGCAGCGTAGGCGGGAGGGCCACCGGGGAGCTGTTTTTT,CASSVGGRATGELFF